This T cell receptor (beta chain) originates from a study of control samples from healthy donors and cancer patients (TCRdb year 2020). Libraries were prepared through the immunoSEQ multiplex PCR assay. Entries here come from immuneACCESS through TCRdb and include only in-frame sequences with V and J called. Some clones fail to appear in such tables; in the studies checked, an unresolved V gene covers under half of the shortfall, and the cause of the remainder is unknown. Recorded for this sample are some 150,000 clones; approximately 92% of them occurred a single time. More than 3% of the sample rests with the top ten. About this clone: Its binding antigen is unknown. No base qualities exist here, and no much larger clone lies one base off it.

What was sequenced was blood. This TCR was recovered from a man in his thirties or forties in good health.

CDR3 loop: CASSSPAKRGQTDNTEAFF. The DNA sequence is TGCGCCAGCAGCTCGCCGGCAAAACGGGGACAGACAGATAATACTGAAGCTTTCTTT. Recombination connected TRBV5-1 to TRBJ1-1, with 7 bases in between that match TRBD1. The germline V and J ends show losses of 3 bases and 5 bases respectively, and no gene match explains 22 bases of the junction. Taken from cysteine to phenylalanine, the CDR3 has 19 residues. Here the CDR3 DNA is all that survives: 57 bases in frame from base 1. Sequences SGHRS (CDR1) and YFSETQ (CDR2) are obtained from the germline V gene.